This passage covers 17 T cell receptor beta chains from one sample sequenced in a study of T-cell memory formation after mild COVID-19. One entry per CDR3 protein results from TCRdb running MiXCR on the 5' RACE reads. The table lists under 200,000 distinct CDR3 sequences, roughly 31% of them singletons. Sequenced: PBMCs or a T cell subset sorted from them (not recorded which). Every receptor here comes from an adult woman who had mild COVID-19 (a few samples of this study predate the infection). Cell type and time point are not known.

This chain connects TRBV12-5 to TRBJ2-3, with 8 positions matching TRBD1. Germline CDR1 reads LGHNT; CDR2 reads FRNRAP. The trim removed 6 bases at V and 5 bases at J, leaving 13 bases unmatched. The CDR3 contains 16 residues. CDR3 DNA sequence: TGTGCTAGTGGCCCCCCTGACAGGGGAATTGGAGATACGCAGTATTTT. It is translated as CASGPPDRGIGDTQYF.

The CDR3 DNA reads as TGCAGTGCCCGAGAATTAGCGGGAGTGGTAGAGCAGTACTTC. This translates into CSARELAGVVEQYF. The chain has TRBV20-1 and TRBJ2-7; TRBD2 matches 9 bases. The CDR3 is made up of 14 amino acids. Looked up from germline, CDR1 is DFQATT and CDR2 is SNEGSKA (reference sequence). After removal of 6 bases from V and 7 bases from J, the junction contained 13 bases not matched to a gene.

There are a few counts of this clonotype. The rearrangement uses TRBV4-1 and TRBJ2-2, with a possible D match to TRBD1 (5 bases). Trimming shortened V by 3 bases and J by 1 base, and 15 bases separated the two germline ends. The CDR3 contains 17 residues. Germline V gene data show CDR1 as MGHRA and CDR2 as YSYEKL. The DNA for the CDR3 is TGCGCCAGCAGCCACTACCAAAGGACAAGGAACACCGGGGAGCTGTTTTTT. Its translation is CASSHYQRTRNTGELFF.

This clonotype was seen more than once but under ten times. The genes are TRBV10-3 and TRBJ1-4; 7 bases align to TRBD1. Germline trimming cut 4 bases from V and 7 bases from J; bases unmatched to any gene: 15. CDR3 length equals 17 residues. Germline CDR1 and CDR2: ENHRY and SYGVKD. This chain's CDR3 is CAISGDSQGPIGEKLFF. Here the CDR3 DNA reads TGTGCCATCAGTGGGGACAGCCAGGGCCCCATTGGTGAAAAACTGTTTTTT.

In this sample, this clonotype turned up a few times. The rearrangement links TRBV11-2 to TRBJ2-1; TRBD1 matches at 9 bases. The CDR3 sequence is 15 residues long. The germline CDR1 and CDR2 sequences are SGHAT and FQNNGV. J gave up 8 bases and V 5 bases, and 10 bases lay outside the gene matches. The CDR3 is CASSLRGTGNDEQFF. The CDR3 DNA is TGTGCCAGCAGCCTCAGAGGGACAGGGAACGATGAGCAGTTCTTC.

The rearrangement joins TRBV11-2 to TRBJ2-7; 7 bases map to TRBD2. V trimming: 7 bases; J trimming: 3 bases; junction bases outside the gene matches: 12. The CDR3 totals 15 residues. CDR1 is SGHAT and CDR2 is FQNNGV in the germline V gene. Here the CDR3 DNA reads TGTGCCAGCACCCTGGGGGGGGATCCCCGCTACGAGCAGTACTTC. Its translation is CASTLGGDPRYEQYF.

This clonotype has a count of ten or more. The CDR3 coding sequence is TGTGCCAGCAGGGGTTGGGACGGATACCTGGAGGGCTACACCTTC. This gives the protein CASRGWDGYLEGYTF. The gene calls are TRBV5-5 and TRBJ1-2; a possible D gene is TRBD1 (5 bases). Per the germline V gene, CDR1 is SGHKS and CDR2 is YYEKEE (reference sequence). The germline V and J ends were trimmed by 5 bases and 8 bases, with 22 bases remaining between them. The CDR3 has 15 residues.

There are a few counts of this clonotype. V usage is TRBV4-3 and J usage is TRBJ2-7; D is unresolved. The CDR3 has 14 amino acids. The V end was cut by 1 base, the J end by 6 bases, with 13 bases between. The germline V gene has CDR1 LGHNA and CDR2 YSLEER. Here the CDR3 reads CASSQGADVGEQYF. The CDR3 DNA follows: TGCGCCAGCAGCCAAGGGGCAGACGTCGGCGAGCAGTACTTC.

The V gene is TRBV5-6, the J gene TRBJ2-1; no definite D call. Trimming shortened V by 4 bases and J by 8 bases, and 16 bases separated the two germline ends. There are 14 residues in the CDR3. Per the germline V gene, CDR1 is SGHDT and CDR2 is YYEEEE. In DNA form, the CDR3 reads TGTGCCAGCAGCAGCTTGGGTGGGTACTATGAGCAGTTCTTC. It is translated as CASSSLGGYYEQFF.

The rearrangement links TRBV5-1 to TRBJ1-5; no definite D call. Germline lookup yields CDR1 SGHRS and CDR2 YFSETQ. With 2 bases removed from V and 5 bases from J, the gap between germline ends came to 8 bases. This CDR3 region has 13 residues. In DNA form, the CDR3 reads TGCGCCAGCAGCTTAAGCGTAGATCAGCCCCAGCATTTT. Encoded protein: CASSLSVDQPQHF.

This clonotype appeared a few times. For the CDR3, the DNA is TGTGCCAGCCTCCTAGCTGGAGGAAACATTCAGTACTTC. It specifies CASLLAGGNIQYF. The J gene is TRBJ2-4, the V gene TRBV6-2 or TRBV6-3; perhaps TRBD2 as D (5 bases). Germline assignment: CDR1 MNHEY and CDR2 SVGEGT. V lost 8 bases to trimming and J lost 6 bases, with 14 bases between them. The CDR3 contains 13 residues.

This clonotype was counted between two and nine times. The chain couples TRBV18 to TRBJ1-2; the D gene is possibly TRBD1 (5 bases). Germline loops: CDR1 KGHSH, CDR2 LQKENI. The length of the CDR3 is 14 residues. V was trimmed by 2 bases and J by 8 bases, leaving 15 bases between them. The CDR3 here is CASSPEAGSRGYTF. In DNA, the CDR3 is TGTGCCAGCTCACCAGAAGCAGGGTCTCGGGGCTACACCTTC.

This clonotype is classed as medium-sized. This chain joins TRBV6-5 and TRBJ2-3; no firm D call. CDR1 and CDR2 from the germline V gene are MNHEY and SVGAGI. Trimming took 5 bases from V and 6 from J, leaving 6 bases between them. This CDR3 is built from 11 residues. The CDR3 loop is CASSDWDTQYF. The CDR3 region has the DNA TGTGCCAGCAGTGACTGGGATACGCAGTATTTT.

This clonotype was detected a few times. This sequence joins TRBV24-1 and TRBJ2-1, with TRBD2 matching 12 bases. V lost 3 bases to trimming and J lost 8 bases; unmatched junction nucleotides: 13. CDR1 is KGHDR and CDR2 is SFDVKD in the germline V gene. The CDR3 totals 18 residues. The CDR3 here is CATSDPSPTSGSIDEQFF. Written as DNA, the CDR3 is TGTGCCACCAGTGATCCATCTCCGACTAGCGGGAGCATCGATGAGCAGTTCTTC.

This clonotype was detected a few times. The chain joins TRBV4-2 to TRBJ2-7; 10 nucleotides line up with TRBD1. J was trimmed by 0 bases and V by 3 bases; bases with no gene match: 5. The length of the CDR3 is 16 residues. Germline CDR1 LGHNA, CDR2 YNFKEQ. CDR3 sequence: CASSQAGQGDSYEQYF. The CDR3 nucleotides read TGTGCCAGCAGCCAGGCAGGACAGGGGGACTCCTACGAGCAGTACTTC.

This clonotype was picked up a small number of times. This chain connects TRBV5-1 to TRBJ2-7; a possible D gene is TRBD2 (5 bases). Germline loops: CDR1 SGHRS, CDR2 YFSETQ. The CDR3 sequence is 13 residues long. V shed 2 bases and J shed 6 bases, with 12 bases lying between them. The CDR3 loop is CASSFGRGSEQYF. As DNA, the CDR3 is TGCGCCAGCAGCTTTGGACGGGGAAGCGAGCAGTACTTC.

This clonotype has only a few counts. The chain recombines TRBV11-2 with TRBJ2-7, with 7 bases aligning to TRBD1. The trim removed 4 bases at V and 0 bases at J, leaving 6 bases unmatched. The CDR3 loop spans 15 amino acids. Germline CDR1 SGHAT, CDR2 FQNNGV. The CDR3 DNA is TGTGCCAGCAGCTCCACCCGACAGGGCTCCTACGAGCAGTACTTC. Its protein product is CASSSTRQGSYEQYF.